These T cell receptor beta chains were read from a single sample in a study of Graves' ophthalmopathy and Graves' hyperthyroidism. TCRdb processed the multiplex PCR reads anew with MiXCR; each CDR3 protein has one entry. The sample lists 300,000 to 400,000 distinct CDR3 sequences; roughly 15% were seen once. Sequencing was performed on peripheral blood. All receptors derive from an adult man with Graves' ophthalmopathy. Each CDR3 is given with its conserved first and last residue. A D gene is named only where the DNA matches it firmly. Expanded clones get a size class; other rows say once, few or many, or leave the size out.

clone_size: many; j_call: TRBJ2-7; d_call: TRBD1; cdr3_length: 13; v_call: TRBV7-2; cdr3_aa: CASRIQGQYEQYF; cdr3_nt: TGTGCCAGCAGGATACAGGGGCAATACGAGCAGTACTTC
clone_size: many; j_call: TRBJ2-7; d_call: .; cdr3_length: 13; v_call: TRBV20-1; cdr3_aa: CSAREAHSYEQYF; cdr3_nt: TGCAGTGCTAGAGAAGCCCACTCCTACGAGCAGTACTTC
clone_size: .; j_call: TRBJ1-2; d_call: .; cdr3_length: 13; v_call: TRBV27; cdr3_aa: CASREFPGRGYTF; cdr3_nt: TGTGCCAGCCGCGAATTTCCGGGGAGAGGCTACACCTTC
clone_size: many; j_call: TRBJ2-7; d_call: TRBD2; cdr3_length: 15; v_call: TRBV10-3; cdr3_aa: CAISEGLARDYEQYF; cdr3_nt: TGTGCCATCAGTGAGGGACTAGCGAGAGACTACGAGCAGTACTTC
clone_size: many; j_call: TRBJ2-5; d_call: .; cdr3_length: 12; v_call: TRBV5-1; cdr3_aa: CASSPGRQLRYF; cdr3_nt: TGCGCCAGCAGCCCGGGACGCCAGTTACGGTACTTC
clone_size: many; j_call: TRBJ2-5; d_call: .; cdr3_length: 13; v_call: TRBV15; cdr3_aa: CATQRGSKETQYF; cdr3_nt: TGTGCCACCCAAAGGGGCAGTAAAGAGACCCAGTACTTC
clone_size: many; j_call: TRBJ2-2; d_call: .; cdr3_length: 15; v_call: TRBV29-1; cdr3_aa: CSVNGEGSYTGELFF; cdr3_nt: TGCAGCGTCAACGGCGAAGGGTCGTACACCGGGGAGCTGTTTTTT
clone_size: many; j_call: TRBJ1-1; d_call: TRBD1; cdr3_length: 16; v_call: TRBV7-2; cdr3_aa: CASSLARDRVNTEAFF; cdr3_nt: TGTGCCAGCAGCTTAGCTCGGGACAGAGTGAACACTGAAGCTTTCTTT
clone_size: .; j_call: TRBJ1-3; d_call: .; cdr3_length: 21; v_call: TRBV6-4; cdr3_aa: CASSPLYGVRDSRSSGNTIYF; cdr3_nt: TGTGCCAGCAGTCCTCTTTATGGAGTTAGGGATAGCAGGAGCTCTGGAAACACCATATATTTT
clone_size: many; j_call: TRBJ1-2; d_call: TRBD1; cdr3_length: 15; v_call: TRBV7-9; cdr3_aa: CASSLAPGQGNGYTF; cdr3_nt: TGTGCCAGCAGCTTAGCACCGGGACAGGGAAATGGCTACACCTTC
clone_size: many; j_call: TRBJ2-5; d_call: .; cdr3_length: 13; v_call: TRBV20-1; cdr3_aa: CSADYRAVETQYF; cdr3_nt: TGCAGTGCTGACTACAGGGCGGTGGAGACCCAGTACTTC
clone_size: .; j_call: TRBJ2-5; d_call: TRBD1; cdr3_length: 16; v_call: TRBV15; cdr3_aa: CATSSSGQGGGETQYF; cdr3_nt: TGTGCCACCAGCAGCTCGGGACAGGGGGGTGGAGAGACCCAGTACTTC
clone_size: .; j_call: TRBJ2-7; d_call: .; cdr3_length: 13; v_call: TRBV20-1; cdr3_aa: CSAMPSAGYEQYF; cdr3_nt: TGCAGTGCTATGCCCTCCGCGGGTTACGAGCAGTACTTC
clone_size: .; j_call: TRBJ2-7; d_call: TRBD1; cdr3_length: 16; v_call: TRBV7-2; cdr3_aa: CASSLASGTGLGLPAF; cdr3_nt: TGTGCCAGCAGCTTAGCCTCAGGGACAGGGCTAGGACTTCCGGCTTTC